The entry below describes one T cell receptor beta chain. This specimen comes from a study of control samples from healthy donors and cancer patients. Assay: immunoSEQ multiplex PCR; the TCRdb copy retains only in-frame clones and omits some. The sample has about 170,000 clones, 88% seen once. The CDR3 covers 18 residues. V shed 0 bases and J shed 2 bases, with 19 bases lying between them. Looked up from germline, CDR1 is LGHDT and CDR2 is YNNKEL (reference sequence). The chain joins TRBV3-1 (or the pseudogene TRBV3-2) to TRBJ1-1; D remains ambiguous. This receptor was obtained from a woman aged 30 to 39 in good health. Specimen: blood. The CDR3 is CASSQDLIGVTANTEAFF. Written as DNA, the CDR3 is TGTGCCAGCAGCCAAGATTTGATAGGAGTTACGGCAAACACTGAAGCTTTCTTT.